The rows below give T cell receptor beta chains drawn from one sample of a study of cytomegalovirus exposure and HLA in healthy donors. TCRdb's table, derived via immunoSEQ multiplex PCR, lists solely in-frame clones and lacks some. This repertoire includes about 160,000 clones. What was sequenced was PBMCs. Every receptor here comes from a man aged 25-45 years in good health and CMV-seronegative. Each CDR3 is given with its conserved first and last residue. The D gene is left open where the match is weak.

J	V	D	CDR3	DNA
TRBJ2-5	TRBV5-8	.	CASSRELYQETQYF	TGTGCCAGCAGTCGGGAACTGTACCAAGAGACCCAGTACTTC
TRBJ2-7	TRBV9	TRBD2	CASSGGTSGLYEQYF	TGTGCCAGCAGCGGCGGGACTAGCGGACTCTACGAGCAGTACTTC
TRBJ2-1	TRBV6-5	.	CASSHRGGQFF	TGTGCCAGCAGCCACAGGGGGGGGCAGTTCTTC
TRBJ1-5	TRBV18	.	CASSPPIGQPQHF	TGTGCCAGCTCACCACCGATCGGTCAGCCCCAGCATTTT
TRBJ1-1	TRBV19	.	CASSRQAGANTEAFF	TGTGCCAGTAGTCGTCAGGCAGGGGCCAACACTGAAGCTTTCTTT
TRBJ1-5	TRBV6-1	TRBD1	CASSPGQSNQPQHF	TGTGCCAGCAGTCCGGGACAGAGCAATCAGCCCCAGCATTTT
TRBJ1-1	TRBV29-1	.	CSVESRMNTEAFF	TGCAGCGTTGAGTCCAGGATGAACACTGAAGCTTTCTTT
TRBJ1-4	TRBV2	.	CASSEWREKLFF	TGTGCCAGCAGTGAGTGGCGGGAAAAACTGTTTTTT
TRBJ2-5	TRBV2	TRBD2	CASSEASGVYQETQYF	TGTGCCAGCAGTGAAGCAAGCGGGGTGTACCAAGAGACCCAGTACTTC
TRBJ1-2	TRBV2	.	CASSEEAGPPTQNGYTF	TGTGCCAGCAGTGAAGAGGCAGGCCCTCCCACCCAGAATGGCTACACCTTC
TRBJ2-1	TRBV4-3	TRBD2	CASSQGLASGYNEQFF	TGCGCCAGCAGCCAAGGGTTGGCTAGCGGTTACAATGAGCAGTTCTTC
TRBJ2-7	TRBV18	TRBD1	CASSPGTGGGEQYF	TGTGCCAGCTCACCTGGGACAGGGGGCGGCGAGCAGTACTTC
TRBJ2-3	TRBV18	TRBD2	CASSPGTSGDTQYF	TGTGCCAGCTCCCCCGGGACTAGCGGAGATACGCAGTATTTT
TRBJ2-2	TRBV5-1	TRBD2	CASSGGLAANTGELFF	TGCGCCAGCTCCGGAGGTCTAGCGGCGAACACCGGGGAGCTGTTTTTT
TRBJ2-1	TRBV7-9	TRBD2	CASSLVRGKRELDNEQFF	TGTGCCAGCAGCTTAGTTCGTGGGAAGCGGGAGCTAGACAATGAGCAGTTCTTC
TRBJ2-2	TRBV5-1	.	CASSLAGEQRELFF	TGCGCCAGCAGCTTGGCCGGGGAGCAACGGGAGCTGTTTTTT
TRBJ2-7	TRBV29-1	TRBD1	CSVGQGAYEQYF	TGCAGCGTTGGACAGGGGGCCTACGAGCAGTACTTC
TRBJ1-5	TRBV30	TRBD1	CAWSRGVQGAGSNQPQHF	TGTGCCTGGAGTCGTGGCGTCCAGGGGGCTGGTAGCAATCAGCCCCAGCATTTT
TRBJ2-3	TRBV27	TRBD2	CASKSLAGADTQYF	TGTGCCAGCAAATCGTTGGCGGGGGCAGATACGCAGTATTTT
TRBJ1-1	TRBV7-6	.	CASSHGTTNTEAFF	TGTGCCAGCAGCCACGGGACTACGAACACTGAAGCTTTCTTT
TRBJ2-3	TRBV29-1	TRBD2	CSAAGLAGGIDTLYF	TGCAGCGCCGCCGGACTAGCGGGAGGAATAGATACGCTGTATTTT
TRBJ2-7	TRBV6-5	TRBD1	CASGYDRGLSYEQYF	TGTGCCAGCGGTTACGACAGGGGACTCTCGTACGAGCAGTACTTC
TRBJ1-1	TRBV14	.	CASSQDVAGNTEAFF	TGTGCCAGCAGCCAAGACGTTGCGGGGAACACTGAAGCTTTCTTT
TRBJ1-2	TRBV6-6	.	CASTTGGSGYTF	TGTGCCAGCACCACGGGGGGGTCTGGCTACACCTTC
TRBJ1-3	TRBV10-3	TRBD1	CAISESTGSGNTIYF	TGTGCCATCAGTGAGTCGACAGGGTCTGGAAACACCATATATTTT
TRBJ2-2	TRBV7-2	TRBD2	CASSPRTSGELFF	TGTGCCAGCAGCCCACGGACTAGCGGGGAGCTGTTTTTT
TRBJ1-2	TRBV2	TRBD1	CASRVIQGASGYTF	TGTGCCAGCAGAGTGATACAGGGGGCCAGCGGCTACACCTTC
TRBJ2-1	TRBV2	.	CASSVQIYNEQFF	TGTGCCAGCAGTGTTCAGATATACAATGAGCAGTTCTTC
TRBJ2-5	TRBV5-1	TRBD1	CASSLAKGAEETQYF	TGCGCCAGCAGCTTGGCCAAGGGGGCGGAAGAGACCCAGTACTTC
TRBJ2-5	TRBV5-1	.	CASSFELAETQYF	TGCGCCAGCAGCTTTGAGCTTGCAGAGACCCAGTACTTC
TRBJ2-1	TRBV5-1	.	CANPKRAGKNEQFF	TGCGCCAACCCGAAGAGGGCCGGGAAGAATGAGCAGTTCTTC
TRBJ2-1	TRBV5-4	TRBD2	CASSRGLAGVNEQFF	TGTGCCAGCAGCAGGGGACTAGCGGGAGTTAATGAGCAGTTCTTC
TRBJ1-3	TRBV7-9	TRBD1	CATTGGGSGNTIYF	TGTGCCACAACAGGGGGCGGCTCTGGAAACACCATATATTTT
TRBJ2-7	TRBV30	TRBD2	CAWTGRGSYEQYF	TGTGCCTGGACTGGGCGGGGGTCCTACGAGCAGTACTTC
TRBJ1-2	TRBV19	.	CASRTLAGGRYDYTF	TGTGCCAGTAGAACTCTAGCGGGAGGGCGTTATGACTACACCTTC
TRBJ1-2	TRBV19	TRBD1	CASSAATGTNYGYTF	TGTGCCAGTAGTGCGGCGACAGGGACTAACTATGGCTACACCTTC
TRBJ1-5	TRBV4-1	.	CASSQVVGQPNQPQHF	TGCGCCAGCAGCCAAGTAGTCGGACAGCCCAATCAGCCCCAGCATTTT
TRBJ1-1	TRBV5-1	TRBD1	CASSWTGGAGNTEAFF	TGCGCCAGCAGCTGGACAGGGGGCGCGGGAAACACTGAAGCTTTCTTT
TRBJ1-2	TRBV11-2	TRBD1	CASSLGTGLDGYTF	TGTGCCAGCAGCTTAGGGACAGGGTTAGATGGCTACACCTTC
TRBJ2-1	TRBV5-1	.	CASSLAAASYNEQFF	TGCGCCAGCAGCTTGGCGGCAGCGAGTTACAATGAGCAGTTCTTC
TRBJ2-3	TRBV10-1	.	CASSPGNEVDTQYF	TGCGCCAGCAGTCCCGGGAATGAGGTGGATACGCAGTATTTT
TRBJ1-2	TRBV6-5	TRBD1	CASSRQGSNYGYTF	TGTGCCAGCAGTAGACAGGGGTCTAACTATGGCTACACCTTC
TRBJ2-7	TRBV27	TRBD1	CASRKGQGRLYEQYF	TGTGCCAGCAGAAAGGGACAGGGGCGCCTCTACGAGCAGTACTTC
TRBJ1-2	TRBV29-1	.	CSVEGGTSAGYTF	TGCAGCGTTGAGGGCGGGACGTCGGCAGGCTACACCTTC
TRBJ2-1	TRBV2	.	CASTDPRTGGRYNEQFF	TGTGCCAGCACCGACCCCCGTACGGGGGGCAGGTACAATGAGCAGTTCTTC
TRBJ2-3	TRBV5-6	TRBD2	CASSLVRLAGEVDTQYF	TGTGCCAGCAGCTTGGTCAGACTAGCGGGAGAGGTAGATACGCAGTATTTT
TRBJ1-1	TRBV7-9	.	CASSLATVNTEAFF	TGTGCCAGCAGCTTAGCTACGGTGAACACTGAAGCTTTCTTT
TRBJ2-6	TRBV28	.	CASSLGGLPGANVLTF	TGTGCCAGCAGTTTAGGGGGGTTGCCTGGGGCCAACGTCCTGACTTTC
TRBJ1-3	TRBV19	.	CASSIEGPRNGNTIYF	TGTGCCAGTAGTATAGAGGGGCCTCGAAATGGAAACACCATATATTTT
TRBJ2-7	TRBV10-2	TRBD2	CASSLGTSAKPVSSYEQYF	TGCGCCAGCAGTCTAGGGACTAGCGCAAAACCTGTGAGCTCCTACGAGCAGTACTTC
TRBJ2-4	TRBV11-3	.	CASTQGSSNIQYF	TGTGCCAGCACACAGGGTTCCAGTAACATTCAGTACTTC
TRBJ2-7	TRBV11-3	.	CASSPLHVRYEQYF	TGTGCCAGCAGCCCACTCCACGTCCGCTACGAGCAGTACTTC
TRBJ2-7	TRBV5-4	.	CASSQLENSLYEQYF	TGTGCCAGCAGTCAACTAGAAAACTCTCTCTACGAGCAGTACTTC
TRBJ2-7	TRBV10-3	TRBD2	CAISESSRGSPYEQYF	TGTGCCATCAGTGAGTCATCTCGCGGGAGTCCCTACGAGCAGTACTTC
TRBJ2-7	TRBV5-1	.	CASSLISEAPEQYF	TGCGCCAGCAGCTTGATCAGTGAGGCGCCCGAGCAGTACTTC
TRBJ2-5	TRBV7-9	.	CASSLGQIGETQYF	TGTGCCAGCAGCTTAGGACAGATCGGCGAGACCCAGTACTTC
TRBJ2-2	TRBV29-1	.	CSAQTGATNTGELFF	TGCAGCGCACAAACCGGTGCGACAAACACCGGGGAGCTGTTTTTT
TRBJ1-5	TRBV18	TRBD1	CASSPGTGNQPQHF	TGTGCCAGCTCACCAGGGACAGGGAATCAGCCCCAGCATTTT
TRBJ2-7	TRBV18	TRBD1	CASSPGQGTYEQYF	TGTGCCAGCTCACCAGGACAGGGGACCTACGAGCAGTACTTC
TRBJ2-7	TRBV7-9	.	CASSVGTAPSYEQYF	TGTGCCAGCAGCGTCGGAACGGCCCCTAGTTACGAGCAGTACTTC